Listed below are T cell receptor beta chains from one sample, sequenced in a study of T cell responses to AZD1222 COVID-19 vaccine. TCRdb keeps only in-frame clones here, not all; method: immunoSEQ multiplex PCR. The sample includes tens of thousands of clones, 60% to 85% seen only once; the top ten take about 51%. The sequenced sample was peripheral blood, obtained 28 days after the second AZD1222 dose. Receptor source: an adult who received the AZD1222 COVID-19 vaccine. Each CDR3 is given with its conserved first and last residue. The D gene is left open where the match is weak. Rows give clone size only sometimes, using once, few, many, or a class for an expanded clone.

v_call,clone_size,d_call,cdr3_length,j_call,cdr3_nt,cdr3_aa
TRBV5-4,NA,NA,15,TRBJ2-2,TGTGCCAGCAGCTTAGGCGGCCTGAACACCGGGGAGCTGTTTTTT,CASSLGGLNTGELFF
TRBV7-3,NA,NA,13,TRBJ2-3,TGTGCCAGCAGCGCCACTTATGGCGATACGCAGTATTTT,CASSATYGDTQYF
TRBV5-1,NA,NA,14,TRBJ1-1,TGCGCCAGCAGGGCAGGGACCATGAACACTGAAGCTTTCTTT,CASRAGTMNTEAFF
TRBV7-9,NA,NA,13,TRBJ2-7,TGTGCCAGCAGCTTAGGACCGTCCTACGAGCAGTACTTC,CASSLGPSYEQYF
TRBV27,NA,TRBD1,14,TRBJ1-5,TGTGCCAGCAGTCTAGGGGGCCCTGGTCAGCCCCAGCATTTT,CASSLGGPGQPQHF
TRBV4-2,NA,NA,14,TRBJ2-2,TGTGCCAGCAGCCAAGATGAACCAATCGGGGAGCTGTTTTTT,CASSQDEPIGELFF
TRBV28,NA,NA,16,TRBJ2-7,TGTGCCAGCAGTTTATCGCGGGGAGACACAGTCTACGAGCAGTACTTC,CASSLSRGDTVYEQYF
TRBV13,NA,NA,14,TRBJ2-7,TGTGCCAGCAGCCGGGACCGATCCTACTACGAGCAGTACTTC,CASSRDRSYYEQYF
TRBV7-6,NA,NA,15,TRBJ1-2,TGTGCCAGCAGCTTATTACAGGGCGCCGTTGCGGGCTACACCTTC,CASSLLQGAVAGYTF
TRBV23-1,NA,NA,15,TRBJ1-5,TGCGCCAGCAGTCTGACTCAGAAGAGCAATCAGCCCCAGCATTTT,CASSLTQKSNQPQHF
TRBV9,NA,TRBD2,16,TRBJ2-7,TGTGCCAGCAGCGTAGCGGCGGGAGAGGCGGGGGACGAGCAGTACTTC,CASSVAAGEAGDEQYF
TRBV5-8,NA,NA,12,TRBJ1-1,TGTGCCAGCAGCTTGGAGGCAGAAGAAGCTTTCTTT,CASSLEAEEAFF
TRBV5-8,once,TRBD2,15,TRBJ2-7,TGTGCCAGCACGCTGACTAGCGGGAGGGGGTACGAGCAGTACTTC,CASTLTSGRGYEQYF
TRBV19,NA,NA,13,TRBJ1-2,TGTGCCAGTAGTATGCGACAGGACTATGGCTACACCTTC,CASSMRQDYGYTF
TRBV11-3,once,TRBD2,17,TRBJ2-3,TGTGCCAGCAGTGAGCGGGGTGGCCCTGTGGGCACAGATACGCAGTATTTT,CASSERGGPVGTDTQYF
TRBV10-2,few,TRBD1,14,TRBJ1-5,TGCGCCAGCAGTGAGGACAGGGAGGACCAGCCCCAGCATTTT,CASSEDREDQPQHF
TRBV28,few,NA,15,TRBJ2-7,TGTGCCAGCAGTTTAGAGTTCGGGGTAGCCTACGAGCAGTACTTC,CASSLEFGVAYEQYF
TRBV7-3,NA,NA,17,TRBJ2-1,TGTGCCAGCAGCTTAATCCCACTAGGTCGGGGCCCCAATGAGCAGTTCTTC,CASSLIPLGRGPNEQFF
TRBV18,NA,NA,14,TRBJ1-1,TGTGCCAGCTCACCGGCAGGGAGTCGAACTGAAGCTTTCTTT,CASSPAGSRTEAFF
TRBV19,NA,NA,15,TRBJ1-4,TGTGCCAGTAGTATTCTCCATTCAACTAATGAAAAACTGTTTTTT,CASSILHSTNEKLFF
TRBV9,once,NA,14,TRBJ2-7,TGTGCCAGCAGCGTCGGGACTTTTTCCTACGAGCAGTACTTC,CASSVGTFSYEQYF
TRBV14,NA,NA,13,TRBJ1-1,TGTGCCAGCAGCTCATACAGGAACACTGAAGCTTTCTTT,CASSSYRNTEAFF
TRBV5-1,NA,NA,14,TRBJ2-7,TGCGCCAGCAGCTTGGTCGGGGAAGCCTACGAGCAGTACTTC,CASSLVGEAYEQYF
TRBV19,NA,NA,17,TRBJ2-3,TGTGCCAGTAGTATAGACCGGGGGGCCACAGACGCAGATACGCAGTATTTT,CASSIDRGATDADTQYF
TRBV28,NA,TRBD2,16,TRBJ2-3,TGTGCCAGCAGCCTGACTAGCGGGGAGAGCACAGATACGCAGTATTTT,CASSLTSGESTDTQYF
TRBV2,NA,TRBD2,16,TRBJ2-1,TGTGCCTCCTGGACTAGCGGGGGGGCGGCCTACAATGAGCAGTTCTTC,CASWTSGGAAYNEQFF
TRBV21-1,NA,NA,15,TRBJ1-5,TGTGCCAGCAGCACAGACAGGGGCTGCAATCAGCCCCAGCATTTT,CASSTDRGCNQPQHF